The clone carrying this TCR beta chain occurred many times. Its target is unknown. A total of 2 million PBMCs stored at -80 degrees C provided the unsorted libraries. The data were taken from a study of neurological immune-mediated disorders. By 5'RACE with 10-nucleotide random UMIs, the cDNA was made. One entry per CDR3 protein, called by TCRdb with MiXCR from the 5' RACE reads. The sample lists about 120,000 distinct CDR3 sequences, more than 2.5% occurring once. Study observations and caveats: There was no association between the multiple sclerosis repertoire cluster and any clinical or MRI feature.

Sequenced: PBMCs. This TCR was sampled from a woman aged 25 to 39 with multiple sclerosis.

DNA of the CDR3: TGTGCCAGCTCACCGGGACAGTTTCCTAACTATGGCTACACCTTC. Its translation: CASSPGQFPNYGYTF. V and J are TRBV18 and TRBJ1-2, with 7 bases fitting TRBD1. The CDR3 extends over 15 amino acids. With V trimmed by 3 bases and J by 0 bases, 4 bases remained unmatched. The germline V gene has CDR1 KGHSH and CDR2 LQKENI.